The 21 T cell receptor beta chains reported below all come from one sample, sequenced in a study of neurological immune-mediated disorders. TCRdb redid the calling of the 5' RACE reads with MiXCR, one entry per CDR3 protein. This sample yields 55,000 to 60,000 distinct CDR3 sequences, of which roughly 3.3% are seen a single time; around 3.1% belongs to the top ten. The sequencing input was PBMCs. These receptors all come from a woman aged 30 to 39 with multiple sclerosis.

This clonotype was seen many times. The rearrangement uses TRBV5-1 and TRBJ1-3; D is unresolved. Germline V CDR1 and CDR2: SGHRS, YFSETQ. This CDR3 comprises 14 residues. V was trimmed by 4 bases and J by 0 bases, leaving 8 bases between them. The chain's CDR3 is CASSGGSSGNTIYF. The CDR3 nucleotides are TGCGCCAGCAGCGGTGGAAGCTCTGGAAACACCATATATTTT.

Many counts were recorded for this clonotype. The chain recombines TRBV4-1 with TRBJ1-3; D not certain. The CDR3 length is 15 residues. V lost 4 bases and J 1 base, leaving 11 bases between the germline ends. The germline CDR1 and CDR2 sequences are MGHRA and YSYEKL. CDR3 amino acids: CASSRRLESGNTIYF. CDR3 nucleotide sequence: TGCGCCAGCAGCCGTCGACTGGAATCTGGAAACACCATATATTTT.

This clonotype was observed many times. V is TRBV6-2 or TRBV6-3 and J is TRBJ2-7; 7 bases map to TRBD2. The CDR3 spans 14 residues. V dropped 8 bases and J dropped 2; count of bases not matched to a gene: 9. The germline V gene encodes CDR1 MNHEY and CDR2 SVGEGT. CDR3 sequence (DNA): TGTGCCAGCTACAAGAGCGGGAACACCTACGAGCAGTACTTC. Its protein product is CASYKSGNTYEQYF.

This clonotype was observed at least ten times. The J gene is TRBJ1-3, the V gene TRBV5-1; 7 nucleotides line up with TRBD1. The CDR3 sequence is 16 residues long. In germline, CDR1 is SGHRS, CDR2 YFSETQ. V trimming: 4 bases; J trimming: 0 bases; junction bases outside the gene matches: 7. The chain's CDR3 is CASSPGTAGSGNTIYF. The CDR3 nucleotides read TGCGCCAGCAGCCCCGGGACAGCCGGCTCTGGAAACACCATATATTTT.

Many counts were recorded for this clonotype. V gene TRBV5-1 combines with J gene TRBJ2-2; D uncertain. From germline, CDR1 is SGHRS and CDR2 YFSETQ. Trimming took off 5 bases at V and 1 base at J, with 9 bases between the two ends. This CDR3 is 14 amino acids long. Written as DNA, the CDR3 is TGCGCCAGCAGGCCAGTGGGGAACACCGGGGAGCTGTTTTTT. This translates into CASRPVGNTGELFF.

This clonotype has at least ten counts. The rearrangement joins TRBV15 to TRBJ2-5; TRBD1 is a possible D gene (8 bases). Germline assignment: CDR1 LNHNV and CDR2 YYDKDF (reference sequence). The CDR3 consists of 14 residues. V was trimmed by 4 bases and J by 5 bases, leaving 14 bases between them. The CDR3 DNA sequence: TGTGCCACCAGCACCGACAGGGGAGGGGAGACCCAGTACTTC. Its translation: CATSTDRGGETQYF.

This clonotype was seen repeatedly, ten times or more. V usage is TRBV10-3 and J usage is TRBJ1-1, with TRBD1 matching over 9 bases. Per the germline V gene, CDR1 is ENHRY and CDR2 is SYGVKD. The CDR3 is 13 residues long. With V trimmed by 4 bases and J by 4 bases, 1 base remained unmatched. The CDR3 bases are TGTGCCATCAGTGGACAGGGGGGCACTGAAGCTTTCTTT. Translation: CAISGQGGTEAFF.

This clonotype was seen many times. A read error may produce the germline difference seen at one junction end. The chain recombines TRBV12-3 or TRBV12-4 with TRBJ1-5; D is unresolved. This CDR3 has 12 residues. CDR3: CASRPTRNSVNF. For the CDR3, the DNA is TGTGCCAGCAGACCCACACGGAACTCCGTGAATTTT.

This clonotype was counted ten times or more. The chain carries TRBV12-3 or TRBV12-4 and TRBJ1-1, with no clear D. The length of the CDR3 is 13 residues. The V end was cut by 2 bases, the J end by 1 base, with 5 bases between. Here the CDR3 reads CASSLSGNTEAFF. As DNA, the CDR3 is TGTGCCAGCAGTTTATCAGGGAACACTGAAGCTTTCTTT.

This clonotype appeared many times. V usage is TRBV12-3 or TRBV12-4 and J usage is TRBJ2-1, with 13 bases that match TRBD2. The CDR3 has 16 amino acids. Losses at the gene ends were 5 bases for V and 5 bases for J; bases not matched to a gene: 6. This CDR3 reads CASSPRTSGRHNEQFF. The CDR3 nucleotides read TGTGCCAGCAGTCCCCGGACTAGCGGGAGACACAATGAGCAGTTCTTC.

This clonotype came up many times. The rearrangement links TRBV7-2 to TRBJ1-1, with 9 nucleotides matching TRBD1. J lost 3 bases, V lost 4 bases, and 0 bases had no gene match. Germline CDR1 and CDR2: SGHTA and FQGNSA. This CDR3 has 13 residues. CDR3 DNA: TGTGCCAGCAGCTGGGACAGGGACACTGAAGCTTTCTTT. It specifies CASSWDRDTEAFF.

The table lists this clonotype with many counts. The chain uses TRBV30 and TRBJ2-3; perhaps TRBD2 as D (6 bases). Trimming pared 1 base from V and 3 bases from J, leaving 8 bases between. The CDR3 runs 13 residues. Per germline, CDR1 GTSNPN and CDR2 SVGIG (reference sequence). CDR3 coding DNA: TGTGCCTGGAGTGGGAGGGGTACAGATACGCAGTATTTT. Protein sequence: CAWSGRGTDTQYF.

This clonotype occurred many times. The chain uses TRBV20-1 and TRBJ2-7; possibly TRBD1 for D (6 bases). Germline-derived CDR1 and CDR2 are DFQATT and SNEGSKA (reference sequence). Trimming took 1 base from V and 0 from J, leaving 10 bases between them. This CDR3 spans 14 amino acids. CDR3 sequence: CSARVLGGSYEQYF. CDR3 nucleotides: TGCAGTGCTAGAGTACTAGGGGGCTCCTACGAGCAGTACTTC.

At least ten counts were recorded for this clonotype. This may be a read error, as it is one base from a much larger clone. The J gene is TRBJ2-5, the V gene TRBV5-1; D gene uncertain. Germline CDR1 reads SGHRS; CDR2 reads YFSETQ. Trimming left V 2 bases short and J 1 base short, with 9 bases between. The CDR3 runs to 14 residues. This CDR3 is CASSLGKLQETQYF. DNA of the CDR3: TGCGCCAGCAGCTTAGGAAAGCTCCAAGAGACCCAGTACTTC.

There are many counts of this clonotype. V usage is TRBV20-1 and J usage is TRBJ2-4; 11 bases are a match to TRBD2. The CDR3 runs 18 residues. CDR1 is DFQATT and CDR2 is SNEGSKA in the germline V gene (reference sequence). Unmatched junction bases numbered 7, after V lost 0 bases and J lost 0 bases. This CDR3 reads CSAREMGLAALAKNIQYF. DNA of the CDR3: TGCAGTGCTAGAGAAATGGGACTAGCGGCTCTAGCCAAAAACATTCAGTACTTC.

This clonotype was recorded many times. V usage is TRBV28 and J usage is TRBJ2-4; tentatively, D is TRBD1 or TRBD2 (5 bases each). Germline lookup yields CDR1 MDHEN and CDR2 SYDVKM. V was cut by 4 bases and J by 1 base, with 11 bases left in between. The CDR3 is 15 amino acids. CDR3 nucleotide sequence: TGTGCCAGCAGTTGGCAGGGAGCGGCCAAAAACATTCAGTACTTC. Its translation: CASSWQGAAKNIQYF.

At least ten counts were recorded for this clonotype. The rearrangement uses TRBV5-1 and TRBJ1-6; the D gene is possibly TRBD1 (5 bases). The CDR3 covers 15 residues. Deletions cut 4 bases from V and 7 bases from J, with 15 bases between. The V gene's germline CDR1 is SGHRS and CDR2 YFSETQ. CDR3 loop: CASSPQGPWNSPLHF. In DNA form, the CDR3 reads TGCGCCAGCAGCCCCCAGGGACCATGGAATTCACCCCTCCACTTT. Based on the CDR3 plus reference TRBV5-1 and TRBJ1-6, the full variable domain is KAGVTQTPRYLIKTRGQQVTLSCSPISGHRSVSWYQQTPGQGLQFLFEYFSETQRNKGNFPGRFSGRQFSNSRSEMNVSTLELGDSALYLCASSPQGPWNSPLHFGNGTRLTVT.

Regarding this clonotype: At one end the junction does not follow the germline gene, possibly because of a read error. The gene calls are TRBV20-1 and TRBJ1-5; a weak D match, TRBD1 (5 bases). CDR1 and CDR2 from the germline V gene are DFQATT and SNEGSKA (reference sequence). The CDR3 length is 14 residues. The CDR3 here is CSARETETYQPQNF. CDR3 bases: TGCAGTGCTAGAGAGACAGAGACCTATCAGCCCCAGAATTTT.

This clonotype showed up many times. The CDR3 nucleotides are TGTGCCAGCAGCGCAGAACCGTACCGGGCAGACTATGGCTACACCTTC. Its protein product is CASSAEPYRADYGYTF. The gene calls are TRBV7-8 and TRBJ1-2; unclear D gene. The V gene's germline CDR1 is SGHVS and CDR2 FQNEAQ. Trimming left V 5 bases short and J 3 bases short, with 19 bases between. This CDR3 has 16 residues.

This clonotype was seen repeatedly, ten times or more. The gene calls are TRBV28 and TRBJ1-3; D is unclear. Looked up from germline, CDR1 is MDHEN and CDR2 is SYDVKM. The CDR3 runs to 16 residues. Trimming removed 5 bases at V and 5 bases at J, with 19 bases between. The CDR3 spells CASSLASLLTRNTIYF. The CDR3 DNA is TGTGCCAGCAGTCTCGCCTCCTTACTTACTCGAAACACCATATATTTT.

This chain uses TRBV5-1 with TRBJ1-2, with D possibly matching TRBD1 (5 bases). Germline-derived CDR1 and CDR2 are SGHRS and YFSETQ. V gave up 1 base and J gave up 3 bases, with 13 bases separating them. CDR3 length: 15 amino acids. CDR3 coding DNA: TGCGCCAGCAGCTTGTGGTATGGGGGGGACTATGGCTACACCTTC. Its translation: CASSLWYGGDYGYTF. Based on the CDR3 plus reference TRBV5-1 and TRBJ1-2, the full variable domain is KAGVTQTPRYLIKTRGQQVTLSCSPISGHRSVSWYQQTPGQGLQFLFEYFSETQRNKGNFPGRFSGRQFSNSRSEMNVSTLELGDSALYLCASSLWYGGDYGYTFGSGTRLTVV.